This TCR beta chain emerged from a study of blood T cell repertoires in COVID-19. Study-wide background: Samples came from the United States, Italy and Spain, spanning acute and convalescent COVID-19. Nucleic acid was either cDNA or gDNA, and it came from T cells, B-cell-depleted T cells, or PBMCs.

Original analysis: Estimation of nucleated cell counts relied on the amplification of reference gene primers. Assay used: immunoSEQ multiplex PCR; TCRdb lists only in-frame clones, some missing. The DNA gave D and trimming, while V, J and clone size come from that table. The data contain about 260,000 clones, about 87% of them seen just once; the ten biggest clones take up approximately 4%. Specimen: peripheral blood. The sequence derives from a woman between 40 and 55 years old with acute or convalescent COVID-19.

Here the CDR3 DNA reads TGTGCCTGGAGGCAGGGCTCTGGAAACACCATATATTTT. Protein sequence: CAWRQGSGNTIYF. This rearrangement joins TRBV30 to TRBJ1-3; the D gene is possibly TRBD1 (5 bases). Germline-derived CDR1 and CDR2 are GTSNPN and SVGIG (reference sequence). The CDR3 covers 13 residues. V was shortened by 3 bases and J by 0 bases, with 6 bases between the two germline ends.